Listed below are T cell receptor beta chains from one sample, sequenced in a study of T cells in Graves' hyperthyroidism and ophthalmopathy. TCRdb re-derived calls from the multiplex PCR reads in MiXCR, one entry per CDR3 protein. The sample includes more than 500,000 distinct CDR3 sequences, 13% to 15% of them seen just once. Sequencing input: blood. The receptor source for this set is a middle-aged woman with Graves' hyperthyroidism. CDR3s leave out the opening cysteine and the closing phenylalanine or tryptophan. Fields, in order: V gene, J gene, CDR3 protein.

>TRBV14|TRBJ2-7
ASRDREGHEQY
>TRBV2|TRBJ2-2
ASSRLAGATGELF
>TRBV15|TRBJ2-7
ATSRDGGTSGTEQY
>TRBV28|TRBJ2-5
ASGLAGGPRETQY
>TRBV30|TRBJ2-7
AYGQQYEQY
>TRBV7-9|TRBJ2-7
ASNPGTGVPYEQY
>TRBV19|TRBJ2-1
ASSTGVAGGSYNEQF
>TRBV6-1|TRBJ2-5
ASSEADSRWETQY
>TRBV10-3|TRBJ2-3
AISEGTSGSGVQY
>TRBV28|TRBJ2-1
ASSLPGTSNNEQF
>TRBV4-1|TRBJ2-3
ASSQDEGQDTDTQY
>TRBV28|TRBJ2-6
ASSPGRAGANVLT